These 3 T cell receptor beta chains were all obtained from the same sample, sequenced in a study of T cell changes during pregnancy in multiple sclerosis. Clones were read by immunoSEQ multiplex PCR, and TCRdb kept only the in-frame ones, dropping some. The profile shows about 100,000 clones, 90% to 95% of them singletons. This specimen was peripheral blood, taken before pregnancy. The receptors derive from a female donor with multiple sclerosis, enrolled in a pregnancy study.

This clone was picked up one time. The chain carries TRBV2 and TRBJ1-5; no clear D gene. CDR1 is SNHLY, CDR2 FYNNEI, per germline. There are 11 residues in the CDR3. V lost 1 base and J 11 bases, leaving 6 bases between the germline ends. The CDR3 here is CASSEGRSQHF. DNA for the CDR3: TGTGCCAGCAGTGAAGGGCGGTCCCAGCATTTT.

The rearrangement uses TRBV5-1 and TRBJ2-7; TRBD2 aligns across 13 bases. From germline, CDR1 is SGHRS and CDR2 YFSETQ. The CDR3 length is 15 residues. The V segment lost 3 bases and the J segment 2 bases; nucleotides outside the gene matches: 2. CDR3 sequence (DNA): TGCGCCAGCAGCTCGGGACTAGCGGGAACCTACGAGCAGTACTTC. Translating gives CASSSGLAGTYEQYF.

The genes are TRBV27 and TRBJ2-3; possible D gene TRBD1, 6 bases. Trimming removed 5 bases from V and 0 bases from J, with 18 bases in between. CDR1 is MNHEY and CDR2 is SMNVEV in the germline V gene (reference sequence). This CDR3 is built from 17 residues. CDR3 DNA: TGTGCCAGCAGTACCTCATTGGGACAAGCTAGCACAGATACGCAGTATTTT. This gives the protein CASSTSLGQASTDTQYF.